The 21 T cell receptor beta chains in this list originate from one sample, sequenced in a study of graft-versus-host responses after intestinal transplantation. The method was immunoSEQ multiplex PCR; TCRdb's version includes in-frame clones alone and lacks a portion of them. The data contain roughly 99,000 clones, approximately 90% of them singletons. Their cognate antigens are unknown. This specimen consisted of unstimulated CD8+ T cells sorted from spleen or lymph node cells, obtained before transplant. The source of these receptors is a human donor who was the organ donor for an intestinal transplant.

This chain links TRBV6-1 with TRBJ1-5; 7 bases agree with TRBD1. The germline CDR1 and CDR2 sequences are MNHNS and SASEGT. The CDR3 sequence is 15 residues long. V shed 3 bases, J shed 6 bases, and the junction held 8 bases outside the gene matches. The CDR3, as DNA: TGTGCCAGCAGTGATAGCGACAGGGCGGCTCAGCCCCAGCATTTT. It is translated as CASSDSDRAAQPQHF.

V gene TRBV28 combines with J gene TRBJ2-7, with D perhaps TRBD2 (6 bases). Germline lookup yields CDR1 MDHEN and CDR2 SYDVKM. V lost 9 bases, J lost 2 bases, and 17 bases lay in between. The CDR3 is 14 residues long. The CDR3, as DNA: TGTGCCAGGATAGCGGTCCCCGCTCCCTACGAGCAGTACTTC. Translating it yields CARIAVPAPYEQYF.

The chain recombines TRBV14 with TRBJ1-1, with D unclear. The ends were cut back, 0 bases at V and 4 bases at J, with 6 bases in the middle. Germline CDR1 reads SGHDN; CDR2 reads FVKESK. This CDR3 has 13 amino acids. CDR3 sequence reads: CASSQDPSTEAFF. CDR3 nucleotides: TGTGCCAGCAGCCAAGATCCGAGCACTGAAGCTTTCTTT.

The CDR3 DNA reads as TGTGCCAGCAGTTTAGAAACCCCGGGCCAAGAGACCCAGTACTTC. Its protein product is CASSLETPGQETQYF. The J gene is TRBJ2-5, the V gene TRBV28; D remains ambiguous. Trimming pared 2 bases from V and 1 base from J, leaving 11 bases between. Germline assignment: CDR1 MDHEN and CDR2 SYDVKM. The CDR3 contains 15 residues. Using reference TRBV28 and TRBJ2-5 for the parts outside the CDR3, the full variable domain is DVKVTQSSRYLVKRTGEKVFLECVQDMDHENMFWYRQDPGLGLRLIYFSYDVKMKEKGDIPEGYSVSREKKERFSLILESASTNQTSMYLCASSLETPGQETQYFGPGTRLLVL.

The CDR3 reads CASSEFFALAGEEETQYF. The CDR3 nucleotides are TGTGCCAGCAGTGAATTCTTTGCACTAGCGGGAGAGGAAGAGACCCAGTACTTC. This chain connects TRBV25-1 to TRBJ2-5, with 11 positions matching TRBD2. V shed 1 base and J 3 bases; nucleotides not matched to a gene: 10. The CDR3 spans 18 residues. Germline CDR1 reads MGHDK; CDR2 reads SYGVNS. Using reference TRBV25-1 and TRBJ2-5 for the parts outside the CDR3, the full variable domain is EADIYQTPRYLVIGTGKKITLECSQTMGHDKMYWYQQDPGMELHLIHYSYGVNSTEKGDLSSESTVSRIRTEHFPLTLESARPSHTSQYLCASSEFFALAGEEETQYFGPGTRLLVL.

V is TRBV7-8 and J is TRBJ2-3, with 10 bases that match TRBD2. Germline-derived CDR1 and CDR2 are SGHVS and FQNEAQ. V gave up 3 bases and J gave up 3 bases; unmatched junction bases: 6. CDR3 length: 16 residues. The CDR3: CASSFLAGVGTDTQYF. The CDR3 coding sequence is TGTGCCAGCAGCTTCCTAGCGGGAGTGGGGACAGATACGCAGTATTTT. Supplemented by reference TRBV7-8 and TRBJ2-3, the full variable domain reads GAGVSQSPRYKVAKRGQDVALRCDPISGHVSLFWYQQALGQGPEFLTYFQNEAQLDKSGLPSDRFFAERPEGSVSTLKIQRTQQEDSAVYLCASSFLAGVGTDTQYFGPGTRLTVL.

V usage is TRBV9 and J usage is TRBJ2-3; D is uncertain. The CDR3 length is 15 residues. Trimming took 0 bases from V and 6 from J, leaving 14 bases between them. Germline-derived CDR1 and CDR2 are SGDLS and YYNGEE. This CDR3 reads CASSVVARPSDTQYF. The CDR3 nucleotides read TGTGCCAGCAGCGTAGTGGCTAGGCCATCGGATACGCAGTATTTT.

The V gene is TRBV19, the J gene TRBJ2-3; no clear D. The germline CDR1 and CDR2 sequences are LNHDA and SQIVND (reference sequence). The CDR3 runs to 13 residues. Trimming removed 3 bases from V and 5 bases from J, with 9 bases in between. The CDR3 coding sequence is TGTGCCAGTAGTATTCAGAACCTAGATACGCAGTATTTT. This encodes CASSIQNLDTQYF. Looking up the rest from reference TRBV19 and TRBJ2-3 gives the full variable domain: DGGITQSPKYLFRKEGQNVTLSCEQNLNHDAMYWYRQDPGQGLRLIYYSQIVNDFQKGDIAEGYSVSREKKESFPLTVTSAQKNPTAFYLCASSIQNLDTQYFGPGTRLTVL.

For this clone: An end of the junction differs from the germline gene, which may be a read error. The chain links TRBV29-1 to TRBJ2-1; 7 bases line up with TRBD2. This CDR3 is 13 amino acids long. Germline V gives CDR1 SQVTM, CDR2 ANQGSEA. CDR3 sequence reads: CSVEAGNRDEQFF. The CDR3 nucleotides read TGCAGCGTCGAAGCGGGAAATAGGGATGAGCAGTTCTTC.

The genes are TRBV7-3 and TRBJ1-2; TRBD1 aligns across 7 bases. Germline assignment: CDR1 SGHTA and CDR2 FQGTGA. J gave up 8 bases and V 3 bases, and 6 bases lay outside the gene matches. This CDR3 has 13 amino acids. The CDR3 spells CASSFQGGVGYTF. The CDR3 DNA sequence: TGTGCCAGCAGCTTCCAGGGGGGAGTGGGCTACACCTTC.

This sequence joins TRBV10-2 and TRBJ2-3; 7 nucleotides match TRBD1. CDR1 is WSHSY and CDR2 is SAAADI in the germline V gene. The CDR3 length is 14 residues. Trimming cost V 0 bases and J 8 bases; bases outside gene matches: 5. The DNA of the CDR3 is TGCGCCAGCAGTGAGTCGCCCTACAGGGGTACGCAGTATTTT. Amino acid sequence: CASSESPYRGTQYF.

The chain uses TRBV7-9 and TRBJ1-2; D not resolved. CDR1 and CDR2 (germline): SEHNR, FQNEAQ (reference sequence). Trimming pared 5 bases from V and 8 bases from J, leaving 12 bases between. The CDR3 runs 12 residues. CDR3 sequence: CASSQFARGYTF. The CDR3 bases are TGTGCCAGCAGCCAGTTCGCCAGAGGCTACACCTTC.

This sequence joins TRBV7-9 and TRBJ2-7, with 9 bases that match TRBD1. V lost 5 bases, J lost 4 bases, and 6 bases stayed unmatched. This CDR3 spans 14 amino acids. Per germline, CDR1 SEHNR and CDR2 FQNEAQ (reference sequence). CDR3 DNA: TGTGCCAGCAGCCACCGGGACAGGGAATACGAGCAGTACTTC. As protein: CASSHRDREYEQYF.

CDR3 coding DNA: TGTGCCAGCAGCGTAGCGGCTAACTATGGCTACACCTTC. Protein: CASSVAANYGYTF. The chain combines TRBV9 with TRBJ1-2; no firm D call. CDR3 length equals 13 residues. CDR1 is SGDLS, CDR2 YYNGEE, per germline. Trimming took 0 bases from V and 0 from J, leaving 3 bases between them.

This clone occurred a few times. This rearrangement joins TRBV29-1 to TRBJ1-1, with TRBD1 as a possible D gene (5 bases). The CDR3 loop spans 12 amino acids. Looked up from germline, CDR1 is SQVTM and CDR2 is ANQGSEA. The V end was cut by 5 bases, the J end by 3 bases, with 10 bases between. In nucleotides, the CDR3 is TGCAGCGTTCGTCGGGGGTACACTGAAGCTTTCTTT. Its translation is CSVRRGYTEAFF.

The chain links TRBV13 to TRBJ2-3, with 13 bases aligning to TRBD2. The CDR3 is 20 residues long. Germline loops: CDR1 PRHDT, CDR2 FYEKMQ (reference sequence). V lost 4 bases and J lost 4; bases outside the gene matches: 17. The CDR3 protein is CASSSIQLAGGPYLADTQYF. The CDR3 coding sequence is TGTGCCAGCAGCTCGATACAACTAGCGGGAGGGCCCTATCTCGCAGATACGCAGTATTTT.

The chain employs TRBV7-8 and TRBJ2-3, with unresolved D. The CDR3 extends over 14 amino acids. V gave up 4 bases and J gave up 5 bases, with 13 bases separating them. CDR1 and CDR2 (germline): SGHVS, FQNEAQ. CDR3 in DNA: TGTGCCAGCAGCTCAGAGGTTTGGCGAGATACGCAGTATTTT. Protein sequence: CASSSEVWRDTQYF.

The J gene is TRBJ2-7, the V gene TRBV19, with 7 positions matching TRBD1. This CDR3 is built from 14 residues. Germline V gene sequence: CDR1 LNHDA, CDR2 SQIVND (reference sequence). V shed 5 bases, J shed 2 bases, and the junction held 6 bases outside the gene matches. DNA of the CDR3: TGTGCCAGTAGTTTCGGGGACAGAACCTACGAGCAGTACTTC. This encodes CASSFGDRTYEQYF. Variable domain in full (rest from reference TRBV19 and TRBJ2-7): DGGITQSPKYLFRKEGQNVTLSCEQNLNHDAMYWYRQDPGQGLRLIYYSQIVNDFQKGDIAEGYSVSREKKESFPLTVTSAQKNPTAFYLCASSFGDRTYEQYFGPGTRLTVT.

The chain uses TRBV29-1 and TRBJ1-1; 7 nucleotides line up with TRBD1. CDR1 SQVTM and CDR2 ANQGSEA come from the germline V gene. The CDR3 spans 13 residues. V gave up 2 bases and J gave up 5 bases; unmatched junction bases: 5. The DNA of the CDR3 is TGCAGCGTTGAAAACAGGGGTTTAACTGAAGCTTTCTTT. Its translation: CSVENRGLTEAFF.

This clone has only a few counts. The chain employs TRBV5-6 and TRBJ2-7; maybe TRBD2 (6 bases). The CDR3 runs to 15 residues. CDR1 SGHDT and CDR2 YYEEEE come from the germline V gene. Trimming left V 2 bases short and J 5 bases short, with 17 bases between. CDR3 protein: CASSLGPGRLDEQYF. The DNA of the CDR3 is TGTGCCAGCAGCTTAGGACCAGGGAGGTTAGACGAGCAGTACTTC.

This chain links TRBV9 with TRBJ2-7; D unclear. Germline V gene sequence: CDR1 SGDLS, CDR2 YYNGEE. The CDR3 has 13 residues. The V gene lost 0 bases and the J gene lost 2 bases, with 6 bases spanning the gap. In nucleotides, the CDR3 is TGTGCCAGCAGCGTAGGCGGTCCCTACGAGCAGTACTTC. Translated: CASSVGGPYEQYF. Full variable domain (remainder filled in from reference TRBV9 and TRBJ2-7): DSGVTQTPKHLITATGQRVTLRCSPRSGDLSVYWYQQSLDQGLQFLIQYYNGEERAKGNILERFSAQQFPDLHSELNLSSLELGDSALYFCASSVGGPYEQYFGPGTRLTVT.